The rows below give T cell receptor beta chains drawn from one sample of a study of cytomegalovirus exposure and HLA in healthy donors. Some clones are missing from TCRdb's copy, which holds only in-frame ones; the method was immunoSEQ multiplex PCR. The sample shows over 80,000 clones, around 75% of them seen only once. Input material: PBMCs. These receptor sequences come from a man aged 40-49 years in good health and CMV-seronegative. CDR3s include the opening cysteine and the closing phenylalanine or tryptophan. The D gene is left open where the match is weak. The size field is filled for only some rows; it gives once, few, many or a size class.

cdr3_aa	cdr3_nt	clone_size	d_call	v_call	j_call	cdr3_length
CASSDRLGTGLSNTGELFF	TGTGCCAGCAGTGATAGGTTAGGGACGGGACTTTCGAACACCGGGGAGCTGTTTTTT	few	.	TRBV2	TRBJ2-2	19
CASSLVGGGNTGELFF	TGTGCCAGCAGCTTAGTCGGCGGGGGGAACACCGGGGAGCTGTTTTTT	.	TRBD2	TRBV7-2	TRBJ2-2	16
CASIEGGSLVSPLHF	TGTGCCAGCATCGAAGGAGGTAGTTTAGTTTCACCCCTCCACTTT	once	.	TRBV19	TRBJ1-6	15
CASSRGGGSLNTEAFF	TGTGCCAGTAGTAGAGGGGGGGGATCTCTGAACACTGAAGCTTTCTTT	.	.	TRBV19	TRBJ1-1	16
CASSSPMASYNEQFF	TGTGCCAGCAGCTCCCCAATGGCTTCCTACAATGAGCAGTTCTTC	.	.	TRBV5-6	TRBJ2-1	15
CASRDAGASHSGNTIYF	TGCGCCAGCAGAGACGCAGGTGCGTCCCACTCTGGAAACACCATATATTTT	.	.	TRBV5-1	TRBJ1-3	17
CASSRGVNTEAFF	TGTGCCAGCAGCAGGGGAGTAAACACTGAAGCTTTCTTT	once	.	TRBV28	TRBJ1-1	13
CASSLAQWAVPYSGNTIYF	TGTGCCAGCAGCTTAGCACAATGGGCAGTCCCATATTCTGGAAACACCATATATTTT	.	.	TRBV7-9	TRBJ1-3	19
CASSQDRRQGDSPLHF	TGCGCCAGCAGCCAAGATCGGCGGCAGGGTGACTCACCCCTCCACTTT	few	.	TRBV4-3	TRBJ1-6	16
CASSQGGNEQFF	TGCGCCAGCAGCCAAGGGGGTAATGAGCAGTTCTTC	few	.	TRBV5-1	TRBJ2-1	12
CASSLRDSYEQYF	TGTGCCAGCAGTCTCAGGGACAGCTACGAGCAGTACTTC	.	TRBD1	TRBV7-9	TRBJ2-7	13
CASLGTSGGGGDTQYF	TGTGCCAGCCTCGGGACTAGCGGGGGAGGAGGAGATACGCAGTATTTT	.	TRBD2	TRBV2	TRBJ2-3	16
CAWSVEAF	TGTGCCTGGAGTGTAGAGGCCTTC	.	.	TRBV30	TRBJ1-2	8
CATSEDQGIGGYTF	TGTGCCACCAGCGAAGATCAGGGGATCGGTGGCTACACCTTC	.	.	TRBV15	TRBJ1-2	14
CATSPRENTGELFF	TGTGCCACCAGCCCGAGGGAGAACACCGGGGAGCTGTTTTTT	few	.	TRBV15	TRBJ2-2	14
CASSLAVRANYSPLHF	TGTGCCAGCAGCTTAGCCGTGAGAGCGAATTATTCACCCCTCCACTTT	.	.	TRBV11-2	TRBJ1-6	16
CASSWRQGAAFF	TGTGCCAGCAGCTGGCGACAGGGGGCGGCTTTCTTT	.	TRBD1	TRBV7-2	TRBJ1-1	12
CASSKRDEAFF	TGTGCCAGCAGCAAACGGGATGAAGCTTTCTTT	.	.	TRBV7-9	TRBJ1-1	11
CASSIPLAGGGPDTQYF	TGCGCCAGCAGCATCCCCCTAGCGGGGGGGGGCCCAGATACGCAGTATTTT	.	TRBD2	TRBV5-1	TRBJ2-3	17
CASTAFGIPYEQYF	TGTGCCAGCACCGCCTTCGGGATCCCCTACGAGCAGTACTTC	.	.	TRBV5-8	TRBJ2-7	14
CASSLGGLAGPNEQFF	TGTGCCAGCAGCTTAGGCGGACTAGCGGGGCCCAATGAGCAGTTCTTC	.	TRBD2	TRBV11-3	TRBJ2-1	16
CSATGGGYTF	TGCAGTGCTACCGGCGGCGGCTACACCTTC	.	.	TRBV20-1	TRBJ1-2	10